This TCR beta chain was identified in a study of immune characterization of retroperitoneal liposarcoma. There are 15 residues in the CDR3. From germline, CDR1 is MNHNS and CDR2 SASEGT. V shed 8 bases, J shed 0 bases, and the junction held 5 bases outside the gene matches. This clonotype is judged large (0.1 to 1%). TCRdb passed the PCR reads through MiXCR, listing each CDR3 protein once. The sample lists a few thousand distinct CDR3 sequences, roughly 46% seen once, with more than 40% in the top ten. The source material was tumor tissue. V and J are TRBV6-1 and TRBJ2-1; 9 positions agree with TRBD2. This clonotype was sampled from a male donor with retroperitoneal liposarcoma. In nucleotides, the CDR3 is TGTGCCAGCCGACTAGCGGAAAGCTCCTACAATGAGCAGTTCTTC. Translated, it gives CASRLAESSYNEQFF.